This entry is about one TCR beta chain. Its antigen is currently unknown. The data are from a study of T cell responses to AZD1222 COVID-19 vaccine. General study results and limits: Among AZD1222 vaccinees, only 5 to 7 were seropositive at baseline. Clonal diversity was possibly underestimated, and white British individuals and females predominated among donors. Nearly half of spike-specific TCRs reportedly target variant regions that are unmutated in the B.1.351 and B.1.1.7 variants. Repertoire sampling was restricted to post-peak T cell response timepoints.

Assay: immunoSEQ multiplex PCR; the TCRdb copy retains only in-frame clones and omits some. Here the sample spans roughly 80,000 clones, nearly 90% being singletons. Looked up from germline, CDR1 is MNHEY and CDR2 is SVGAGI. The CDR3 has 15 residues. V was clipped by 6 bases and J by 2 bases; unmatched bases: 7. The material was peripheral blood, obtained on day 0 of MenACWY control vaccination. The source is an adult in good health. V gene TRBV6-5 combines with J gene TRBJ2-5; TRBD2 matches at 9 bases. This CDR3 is CASRPGLATQETQYF. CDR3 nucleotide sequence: TGTGCCAGCAGGCCGGGACTAGCAACGCAAGAGACCCAGTACTTC.